Sequencing of this T cell receptor (beta chain) was carried out in a study of blood T cell repertoires in COVID-19. Clones were read by immunoSEQ multiplex PCR, and TCRdb kept only the in-frame ones, dropping some. The sample holds around 190,000 clones, roughly 87% seen once. There are 14 residues in the CDR3. Trimming cost V 0 bases and J 7 bases; bases outside gene matches: 8. Germline loops: CDR1 GTSNPN, CDR2 SVGIG (reference sequence). This receptor was taken from a man aged 18 to 30 who had recovered from COVID-19. Sequencing was done on a sample of peripheral blood. The chain employs TRBV30 and TRBJ1-2; the match to TRBD1 covers 7 bases. This chain's CDR3 is CAWSVKGGKGGYTF. The CDR3 nucleotides are TGTGCCTGGAGTGTAAAAGGGGGCAAGGGTGGCTACACCTTC.